Given below is one T cell receptor (beta chain) in context. Its antigen remains unknown. Data came from immunoSEQ multiplex PCR; TCRdb stores just in-frame clones and leaves some out. The sample consists of about 51,000 clones, about four fifths of them appearing once. Per germline, CDR1 DFQATT and CDR2 SNEGSKA (reference sequence). This CDR3 has 11 residues. The V and J ends lost 5 bases and 7 bases respectively, with 11 bases between them. Exclusion applied to patients with autoimmune disease history or systemic immunosuppression. The data were taken from a study of OX40 agonist ivuxolimab in advanced cancers. At the level of the study: Partial responses were recorded for three patients, including one with hepatocellular carcinoma and two with cutaneous melanoma.

Whole-study results and caveats: Some of the nonresponding patients also showed low levels of normalized T-cell clonal expansion. Individuals who were partial responders at 0.1-3.0 mg/kg had clonal expansion that ranked among the lowest.

The receptor comes from an adult with an advanced solid tumor such as melanoma, head and neck, liver or kidney cancer. This rearrangement joins TRBV20-1 to TRBJ1-2; TRBD1 is a possible D gene (6 bases). This sample comprised CD4+ or CD8+ T cells sorted from blood, obtained in a trial of the OX40 agonist ivuxolimab. The CDR3 protein is CSAEEGGGYTF. The CDR3, as DNA: TGCAGTGCTGAGGAGGGGGGTGGCTACACCTTC.